This T cell receptor (beta chain) was found in a study of blood T cells in healthy people across ages. The second PCR ran roughly 7 to 12 cycles with a sample-barcoded 5' primer and J-beta primers. TCRdb reprocessed the 5' RACE reads via MiXCR and lists one record per CDR3 protein. Among fewer than 2,000,000 distinct CDR3 sequences, about 39% were seen once, and the ten largest hold around 23%. The CDR3 runs 12 residues. CDR1 and CDR2 (germline): MDHEN, SYDVKM. V was trimmed by 6 bases and J by 3 bases, leaving 5 bases between them. Points from the study as a whole: Getting older went along with TCR beta diversity per million T cells dropping roughly linearly.

On this clonotype itself: The antigen is unknown.

The chain recombines TRBV28 with TRBJ1-4; D is uncertain. Specimen: blood. The receptor's source is a human donor in good health. Written as DNA, the CDR3 is TGTGCCAGCAGAATTTCTAATGAAAAACTGTTTTTT. Its translation: CASRISNEKLFF.